These T cell receptor beta chains were read from a single sample in a study of blood T cell repertoires in COVID-19. TCRdb keeps only in-frame clones here, not all; method: immunoSEQ multiplex PCR. The top ten hold 3% to 4% of the sample, which has 50,000 to 60,000 clones, approximately 90% seen once. Sequencing was done on a sample of peripheral blood. Every receptor here comes from a man in his forties with COVID-19, enrolled during active disease. Both conserved end residues are part of each CDR3. A D gene is named only where the DNA matches it firmly. The size of a clone is reported for some rows only, either as once, few or many, or as a class for expanded clones.

CASTGNHYGYTF TGTGCCAGCACCGGGAATCACTATGGCTACACCTTC . . TRBJ1-2 TRBV6-5
CASSDIGTGGTQYF TGTGCCAGCAGCGATATAGGGACAGGAGGGACCCAGTACTTC . TRBD1 TRBJ2-5 TRBV7-3
CASSQERGGRDTQYF TGTGCCAGCAGCCAAGAGCGGGGGGGCCGGGATACGCAGTATTTT . TRBD2 TRBJ2-3 TRBV3-1/TRBV3-2
CASSQFQGQGHPLGYEQYF TGTGCCAGCAGCCAATTCCAGGGACAGGGGCATCCCTTGGGCTACGAGCAGTACTTC . TRBD1 TRBJ2-7 TRBV11-3
CASSEEAGGYGYTF TGTGCCAGCAGTGAAGAGGCAGGGGGCTATGGCTACACCTTC . TRBD1 TRBJ1-2 TRBV6-1
CASSWSGGTFGNEQFF TGTGCCAGCTCGTGGAGCGGGGGGACCTTTGGCAATGAGCAGTTCTTC . TRBD2 TRBJ2-1 TRBV9
CASSLTSGSAGELFF TGTGCCAGCAGTTTAACTAGCGGGAGCGCCGGGGAGCTGTTTTTT . TRBD2 TRBJ2-2 TRBV27
CASSQEATSGAHNEQFF TGTGCCAGCAGCCAAGAAGCCACTAGCGGGGCCCACAATGAGCAGTTCTTC . TRBD2 TRBJ2-1 TRBV4-2
CASSATRSSGNTIYF TGTGCCAGCAGCGCCACAAGGAGCTCTGGAAACACCATATATTTT . . TRBJ1-3 TRBV6-5
CASSSPGGPNTEAFF TGTGCCAGCAGTTCCCCTGGCGGCCCGAACACTGAAGCTTTCTTT . . TRBJ1-1 TRBV27
CASSLSGGADEQFF TGCGCCAGCAGCCTCAGCGGGGGGGCAGATGAGCAGTTCTTC . TRBD2 TRBJ2-1 TRBV4-1
CASSNGLAPQETQYF TGTGCCAGTAGTAACGGGTTAGCGCCCCAAGAGACCCAGTACTTC . . TRBJ2-5 TRBV19
CASSGTGTSGRGVRADTQYF TGTGCCAGCAGTGGTACCGGGACTAGCGGGAGGGGGGTGAGGGCAGATACGCAGTATTTT . TRBD2 TRBJ2-3 TRBV6-1
CASSTGLAGDDTDTQYF TGTGCCAGCAGCACCGGACTAGCGGGGGACGACACAGATACGCAGTATTTT few TRBD2 TRBJ2-3 TRBV11-3
CASSSTAGVTEQYF TGTGCCAGCAGTTCAACAGCGGGAGTCACCGAGCAGTACTTC few TRBD2 TRBJ2-7 TRBV6-2/TRBV6-3
CASSESARAVGQPQHF TGTGCCAGCAGTGAGTCAGCCAGGGCGGTGGGTCAGCCCCAGCATTTT . . TRBJ1-5 TRBV6-1
CASSLLGANTEAFF TGTGCCAGCAGCTTATTGGGAGCGAACACTGAAGCTTTCTTT . . TRBJ1-1 TRBV7-2
CASSLSGTNTEAFF TGTGCCAGCAGTTTATCAGGGACAAACACTGAAGCTTTCTTT . . TRBJ1-1 TRBV28
CASSDRGEQYF TGCGCCAGCAGCGACAGGGGCGAGCAGTACTTC . TRBD1 TRBJ2-7 TRBV5-1
CASSTSGRIFTGELFF TGTGCCAGCAGCACCAGCGGGAGGATCTTCACCGGGGAGCTGTTTTTT once TRBD2 TRBJ2-2 TRBV7-6
CASSVTSGGPQETQYF TGCGCCAGCAGCGTGACTAGCGGGGGCCCACAAGAGACCCAGTACTTC . TRBD2 TRBJ2-5 TRBV5-1
CASNRGPGNTIYF TGTGCCAGTAACAGGGGACCTGGAAACACCATATATTTT . TRBD1 TRBJ1-3 TRBV19